These T cell receptor beta chains were read from a single sample in a study of shared clonotypes between healthy human individuals. Profiling relied on immunoSEQ multiplex PCR, and the TCRdb table lists in-frame clones only, not all of them. The sample gives approximately 980,000 clones, 70% to 85% of which show up once; over 1.3% is in the top ten. Sequenced: memory CD4+ T cells sorted from blood. Every receptor here comes from a man younger than 35 in good health. The CDR3 runs from the conserved cysteine through the conserved F or W.

V	CDR3
TRBV25-1	CASSEFRTGGTNEKLFF
TRBV6-1	CASGGAGNTIYF
TRBV4-1	CASSHGPDPTYEQYF
TRBV2	CASSPRAGENYEQYF
TRBV29-1	CSVVPLQNTGELFF
TRBV10-1	CASSDPGLGINEQFF
TRBV6-1	CATRGGATEAFF
TRBV11-2	CASRIWGQRNTEAFF
TRBV18	CASSPGTESYEQYF
TRBV5-6	CASSLKDTGYTF
TRBV6-1	CASSVQTGLYEQYF
TRBV5-5	CASTLNVGNDGRYTF
TRBV10-3	CAIKNSSGGTGELFF
TRBV29-1	CSGGDWGEVSSNYGYTF
TRBV5-6	CASSLTQVNYGYTF
TRBV5-1	CASTPTAGLSEQYF
TRBV29-1	CSVVGGNYDTEAFF
TRBV7-9	CASSFRRTRNTGELFF
TRBV6-6	CASNDRGPDYGYTF
TRBV4-3	CASSQAPAGVRRTGELFF
TRBV28	CASSVGQAPTDTQYF
TRBV14	CASSQGRPSGYNEQFF
TRBV5-1	CASSLGGLGNTIYF
TRBV10-3	CATTDRRYGYTF
TRBV2	CASSDRDSGRYEQYF
TRBV19	CASSKDTGGYQETQYF
TRBV9	CASSVFAGTEQYF
TRBV7-7	CASSGTATNTGELFF
TRBV6-1	CASRAPGQGAYEQYF
TRBV6-6	CASKKLTGDTGELFF
TRBV2	CASSEAPGQGGNEKLFF
TRBV14	CASSQRRDVETQYF
TRBV7-2	CASSLGTVLYGYTF
TRBV9	CASSVGAAYSYNSPLHF
TRBV6-1	CASGVAGVAREQYF
TRBV2	CASRDNNYGYTF
TRBV2	CASSAGGGYEQYF
TRBV5-1	CASSIDNYGYTF
TRBV15	CATSREAGGGKGSTDTQYF
TRBV6-1	CASSSSGGRQETQYF
TRBV5-6	CASSNGLAGAFYEQYF
TRBV7-3	CASSLRSQKETQYF
TRBV6-1	CASSLGTASYGYTF
TRBV6-6	CASTNRVSNQPQHF
TRBV20-1	CSALENGQYF
TRBV7-3	CASSLIAATYNEQFF
TRBV28	CASSPPKGLGANVLTF
TRBV4-3	CASSQDYRPATNEKLFF
TRBV25-1	CASSAPGLGGFEQFF
TRBV7-8	CASSLASLPNTEAFF
TRBV6-1	CASSEQHSEIYGYTF